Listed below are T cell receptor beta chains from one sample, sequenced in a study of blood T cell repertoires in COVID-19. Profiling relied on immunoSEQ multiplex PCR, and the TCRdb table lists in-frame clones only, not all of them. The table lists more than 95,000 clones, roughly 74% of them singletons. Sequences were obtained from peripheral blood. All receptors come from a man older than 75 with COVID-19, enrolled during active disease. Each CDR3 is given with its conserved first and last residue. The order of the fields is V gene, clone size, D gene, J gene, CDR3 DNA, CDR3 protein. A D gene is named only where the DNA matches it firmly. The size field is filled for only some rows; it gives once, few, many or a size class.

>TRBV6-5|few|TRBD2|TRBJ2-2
TGTGCCAGCACCATACTAGCGGGAGGCACCGGGGAGCTGTTTTTT
CASTILAGGTGELFF
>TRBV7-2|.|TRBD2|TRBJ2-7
TGTGCCAGCAGCTTAGCCGGCGGGAGGAGCTCCTACGAGCAGTACTTC
CASSLAGGRSSYEQYF
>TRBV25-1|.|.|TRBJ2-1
TGTGCCAGCAGTGAATACCCTAGGGAGGAGCAGTTCTTC
CASSEYPREEQFF
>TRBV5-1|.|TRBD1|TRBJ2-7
TGCGCCAGCAGCTCTACCCCGGGACAGGGTTACGAGCAGTACTTC
CASSSTPGQGYEQYF
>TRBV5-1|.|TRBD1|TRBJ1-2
TGCGCCAGCAGGGCCGGGACAGGGGGCGTCTATGGCTACACCTTC
CASRAGTGGVYGYTF
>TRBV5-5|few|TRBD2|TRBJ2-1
TGTGCCAGCAGCTTAGCGGGAGCTATTGAGCAGTTCTTC
CASSLAGAIEQFF
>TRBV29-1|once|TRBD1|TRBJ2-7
TGCAGCGCCCTAACAGGGGTCTACGAGCAGTACTTC
CSALTGVYEQYF
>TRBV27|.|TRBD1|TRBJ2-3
TGTGCCAGCAGTTGGGACAGGGGATGGCATACGCAGTATTTT
CASSWDRGWHTQYF
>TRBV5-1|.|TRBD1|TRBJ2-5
TGCGCCAGCAGCTCCCAGACAGGGTCGGCAAAGACCCAGTACTTC
CASSSQTGSAKTQYF
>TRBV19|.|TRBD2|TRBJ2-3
TGTGCCAGTAGTTCCCAGTCAGCGGGAGCGACAGATACGCAGTATTTT
CASSSQSAGATDTQYF
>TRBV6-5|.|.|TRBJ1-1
TGTGCCAGCAGTTGGGACACCTTGAACACTGAAGCTTTCTTT
CASSWDTLNTEAFF
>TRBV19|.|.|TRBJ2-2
TGTGCCAGTAGTTACCAACCTAGCGCCGGGGAGCTGTTTTTT
CASSYQPSAGELFF
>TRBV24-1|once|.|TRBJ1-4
TGTGCCACCAGTGCCCCCGACGGGGGTGAAAAACTGTTTTTT
CATSAPDGGEKLFF
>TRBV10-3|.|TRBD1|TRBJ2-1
TGTGCCATCAGTTCTCCGGGACAGGGGGCTCCCAATGAGCAGTTCTTC
CAISSPGQGAPNEQFF
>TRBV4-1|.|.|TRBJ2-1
TGCGCCAGCAGCCAACAACCTTATAGCGTGAGTCTGTCCTACAATGAGCAGTTCTTC
CASSQQPYSVSLSYNEQFF
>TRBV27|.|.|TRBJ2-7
TGTGCCAGCAGTTTCAGGGTCCCGTACGAGCAGTACTTC
CASSFRVPYEQYF
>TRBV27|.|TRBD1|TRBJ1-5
TGTGCCAGCAGTAGGACAGGGGGATCGAGTCAGCCCCAGCATTTT
CASSRTGGSSQPQHF
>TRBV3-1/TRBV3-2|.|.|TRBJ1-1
TGTGCCAGCACCCTAACTACGACCCGTGAAGCTTTCTTT
CASTLTTTREAFF
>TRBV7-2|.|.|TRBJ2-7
TGTGCCAGCAGCTTAGATGTGGTGTACGGGGAGCAGTACTTC
CASSLDVVYGEQYF
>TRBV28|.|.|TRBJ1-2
TGTGCCAGCAGTGTTGGGACTGCTTATGGCTACACCTTC
CASSVGTAYGYTF
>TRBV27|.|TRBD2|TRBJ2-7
TGTGCCAGCAGTGTTTACGGGGGGGAGTCCTACGAGCAGTACTTC
CASSVYGGESYEQYF
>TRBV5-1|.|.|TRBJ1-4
TGCGCCAGCAGCTTCGTGGGCTCCTATAATGAAAAACTGTTTTTT
CASSFVGSYNEKLFF
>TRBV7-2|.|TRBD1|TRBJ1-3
TGTGCCAGCAGCTTTTACACAGGGGAAGTTTTTGGAAACACCATATATTTT
CASSFYTGEVFGNTIYF
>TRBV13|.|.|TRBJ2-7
TGTGCCAGCAGCACCAGGGACTCCTACGAGCAGTACTTC
CASSTRDSYEQYF
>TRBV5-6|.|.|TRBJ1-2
TGTGCCAGCAGCTCGACAGCTCTTCAGGATGGCTACACCTTC
CASSSTALQDGYTF
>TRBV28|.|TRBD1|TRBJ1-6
TGTGCCAGCAGTCTCGGGACAGGGTTTTTAAGCTCCTATAATTCACCCCTCCACTTT
CASSLGTGFLSSYNSPLHF
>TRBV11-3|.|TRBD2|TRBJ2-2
TGTGCCAGCAGCTCCCATAGCGGGAGCTCGAACACCGGGGAGCTGTTTTTT
CASSSHSGSSNTGELFF
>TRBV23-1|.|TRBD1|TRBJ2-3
TGCGCCAGCAGTCACCAGGGACAGGGGAATAGCACAGATACGCAGTATTTT
CASSHQGQGNSTDTQYF
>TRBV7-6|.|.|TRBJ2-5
TGTGCCAGCAGCTTAGGGACTGTTCAAGAGACCCAGTACTTC
CASSLGTVQETQYF
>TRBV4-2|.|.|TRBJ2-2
TGTGCCAGCAGCCAAACCGCCCGGGTTCTGTCCGGGGAGCTGTTTTTT
CASSQTARVLSGELFF
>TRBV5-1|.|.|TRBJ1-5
TGCGCCAGCAGCCCGGGGGATAGCAATCAGCCCCAGCATTTT
CASSPGDSNQPQHF
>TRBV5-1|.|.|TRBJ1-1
TGCGCCAGCAGCCAAGTACAGAACACTGAAGCTTTCTTT
CASSQVQNTEAFF
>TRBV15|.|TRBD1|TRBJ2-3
TGTGCCACCAGCAGGCCAACCAGGACAGGGCACACAGATACGCAGTATTTT
CATSRPTRTGHTDTQYF
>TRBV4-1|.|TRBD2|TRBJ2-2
TGCGCCAGCAGCCAAGGCTCTAGCGGGACAGGGGAGCTGTTTTTT
CASSQGSSGTGELFF
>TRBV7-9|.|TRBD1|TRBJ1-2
TGTGCCAGCAGTCGGGACAGCTATGGCTACACCTTC
CASSRDSYGYTF
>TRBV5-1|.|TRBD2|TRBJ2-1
TGCGCCAGCAGCTTGGCTACTAGCGGGATATCAAGTGAGCAGTTCTTC
CASSLATSGISSEQFF